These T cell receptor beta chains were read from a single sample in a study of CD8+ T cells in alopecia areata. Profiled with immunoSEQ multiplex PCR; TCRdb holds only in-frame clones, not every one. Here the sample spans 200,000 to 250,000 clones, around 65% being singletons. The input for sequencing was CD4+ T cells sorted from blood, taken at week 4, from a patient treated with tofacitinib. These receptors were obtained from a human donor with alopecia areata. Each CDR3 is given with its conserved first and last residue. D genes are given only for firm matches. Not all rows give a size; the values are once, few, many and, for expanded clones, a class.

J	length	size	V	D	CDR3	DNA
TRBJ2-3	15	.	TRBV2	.	CATQTARGRTDTQYF	TGTGCCACCCAGACAGCCCGGGGGCGGACAGATACGCAGTATTTT
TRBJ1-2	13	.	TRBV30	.	CGVGGVEGYGYTF	TGTGGAGTAGGGGGTGTAGAAGGCTATGGCTACACCTTC
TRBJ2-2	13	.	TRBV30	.	CAWTRGGPGELFF	TGTGCCTGGACAAGGGGGGGCCCCGGGGAGCTGTTTTTT
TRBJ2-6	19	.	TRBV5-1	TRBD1	CASSLEFGQGRSGANVLTF	TGCGCCAGCAGCTTGGAATTCGGACAGGGTAGATCTGGGGCCAACGTCCTGACTTTC
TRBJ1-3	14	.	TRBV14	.	CASSPGVTGNTIYF	TGTGCCAGCAGTCCCGGGGTAACTGGAAACACCATATATTTT
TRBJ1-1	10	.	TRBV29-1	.	CSVQGPEAFF	TGCAGCGTACAGGGACCTGAAGCTTTCTTT
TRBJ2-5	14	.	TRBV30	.	CAWSGGDSQETQYF	TGTGCCTGGAGTGGGGGAGACAGTCAAGAGACCCAGTACTTC
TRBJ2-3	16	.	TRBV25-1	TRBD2	CASSEYTGGRRDTQYF	TGTGCCAGCAGTGAATATACGGGGGGGCGGAGAGATACGCAGTATTTT
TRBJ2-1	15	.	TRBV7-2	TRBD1	CASSRQGASYNEQFF	TGTGCCAGCAGCAGACAGGGGGCCTCCTACAATGAGCAGTTCTTC
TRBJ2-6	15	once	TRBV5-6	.	CASSLVGRGANVLTF	TGTGCCAGCAGCTTGGTCGGGAGAGGGGCCAACGTCCTGACTTTC
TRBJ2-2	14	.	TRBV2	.	CASSGGQNTGELFF	TGTGCCAGCAGTGGGGGACAGAACACCGGGGAGCTGTTTTTT
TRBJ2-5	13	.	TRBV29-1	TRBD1	CSAEGQGSETQYF	TGCAGCGCTGAGGGACAGGGAAGCGAGACCCAGTACTTC
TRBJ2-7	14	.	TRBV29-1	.	CSVLPRGDVYEQYF	TGCAGCGTACTTCCCCGGGGCGACGTCTACGAGCAGTACTTC
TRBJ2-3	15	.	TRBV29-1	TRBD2	CSVEGSGASTDTQYF	TGCAGCGTTGAAGGGAGCGGGGCTAGCACAGATACGCAGTATTTT
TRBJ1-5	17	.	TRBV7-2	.	CASSRSGGTYSNQPQHF	TGTGCCAGCAGCCGTTCTGGGGGGACTTATAGCAATCAGCCCCAGCATTTT
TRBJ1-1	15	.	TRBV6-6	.	CASTTPGIMNTEAFF	TGTGCCAGCACCACCCCCGGGATAATGAACACTGAAGCTTTCTTT
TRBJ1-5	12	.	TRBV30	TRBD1	CAWQGEGQPQHF	TGTGCCTGGCAGGGGGAAGGTCAGCCCCAGCATTTT
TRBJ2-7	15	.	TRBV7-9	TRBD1	CASQELGQGADEQYF	TGTGCCAGCCAAGAACTTGGACAGGGGGCAGACGAGCAGTACTTC
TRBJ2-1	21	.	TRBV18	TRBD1	CASSPPPGQGAPGSSYNEQFF	TGTGCCAGCTCACCACCTCCGGGACAGGGGGCCCCCGGGAGCTCCTACAATGAGCAGTTCTTC
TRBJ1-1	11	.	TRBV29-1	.	CSVEGDFNTFF	TGCAGCGTTGAGGGCGACTTCAATACTTTCTTT
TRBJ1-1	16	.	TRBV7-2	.	CASSPSYGQVNTEAFF	TGTGCCAGCAGCCCCAGTTATGGGCAGGTGAACACTGAAGCTTTCTTT
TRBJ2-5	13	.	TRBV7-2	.	CASSPRVSETQYF	TGTGCCAGCAGCCCCAGAGTTTCAGAGACCCAGTACTTC
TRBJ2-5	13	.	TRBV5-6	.	CASSLTGPGTQYF	TGTGCCAGCAGCTTGACGGGACCTGGCACCCAGTACTTC
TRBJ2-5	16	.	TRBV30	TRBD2	CAWSRVVAGAGETQYF	TGTGCCTGGAGTAGAGTCGTAGCGGGCGCGGGGGAGACCCAGTACTTC
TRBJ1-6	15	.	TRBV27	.	CASSLGRVVRSPLHF	TGTGCCAGCAGTTTAGGCAGGGTGGTTAGGTCACCCCTCCACTTT
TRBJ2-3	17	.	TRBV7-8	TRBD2	CASSLLTSGGAIDTQYF	TGTGCCAGCAGCTTACTCACTAGCGGGGGGGCCATAGATACGCAGTATTTT
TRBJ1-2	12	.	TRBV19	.	CASSGRGWGYTF	TGTGCCTCCAGTGGACGCGGTTGGGGCTACACCTTC
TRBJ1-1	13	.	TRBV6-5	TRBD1	CASRTGTQDEAFF	TGTGCCAGCAGGACAGGGACTCAGGATGAAGCTTTCTTT
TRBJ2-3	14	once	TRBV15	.	CATSRDHSTDTQYF	TGTGCCACCAGCAGAGATCACTCCACAGATACGCAGTATTTT
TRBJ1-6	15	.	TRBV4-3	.	CASSQDRDYNSPLHF	TGCGCCAGCAGCCAAGACAGGGACTATAATTCACCCCTCCACTTT
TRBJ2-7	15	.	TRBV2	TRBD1	CASSEKWTGSGEQYF	TGTGCCAGCAGTGAAAAATGGACAGGCTCTGGCGAGCAGTACTTC
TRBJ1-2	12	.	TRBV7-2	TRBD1	CASSVDREGYTF	TGTGCCAGCAGCGTCGACAGGGAGGGCTACACCTTC
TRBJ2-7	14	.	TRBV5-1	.	CASSWPTESYEQYF	TGCGCCAGCAGCTGGCCCACGGAATCCTACGAGCAGTACTTC
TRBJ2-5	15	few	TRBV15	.	CATSRDSRGGETQYF	TGTGCCACCAGCAGAGATAGCCGGGGAGGTGAGACCCAGTACTTC
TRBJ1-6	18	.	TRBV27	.	CASSRRSIPGVYNSPLHF	TGTGCCAGCAGTCGACGTTCTATCCCGGGAGTCTATAATTCACCCCTCCACTTT
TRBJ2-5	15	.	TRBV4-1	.	CASSQGDLDGETQYF	TGCGCCAGCAGCCAAGGGGACCTTGACGGGGAGACCCAGTACTTC
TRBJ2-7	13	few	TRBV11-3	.	CASSPGHSYEQYF	TGTGCCAGCAGCCCGGGACATTCCTACGAGCAGTACTTC
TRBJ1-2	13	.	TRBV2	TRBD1	CASRIQGWDGYTF	TGTGCCAGCAGGATACAGGGGTGGGATGGCTACACCTTC
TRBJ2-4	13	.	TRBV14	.	CASSHPGTRSKYF	TGTGCCAGCAGCCATCCCGGAACGCGGTCGAAGTACTTC
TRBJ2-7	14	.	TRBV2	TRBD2	CASRLAGGSYEQYF	TGTGCCAGCAGACTAGCGGGGGGCTCCTACGAGCAGTACTTC
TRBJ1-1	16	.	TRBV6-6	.	CASSPNGGVVNTEAFF	TGTGCCAGCAGTCCCAACGGGGGGGTAGTGAACACTGAAGCTTTCTTT
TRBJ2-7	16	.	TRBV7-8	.	CASSLEAWGALYEQYF	TGTGCCAGCAGCTTGGAGGCCTGGGGGGCCCTCTACGAGCAGTACTTC
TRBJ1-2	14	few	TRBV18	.	CASSREGGGYGYTF	TGTGCCAGCTCACGGGAAGGAGGCGGCTATGGCTACACCTTC
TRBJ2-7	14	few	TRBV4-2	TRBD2	CASSQEGTTIRQYF	TGTGCCAGCAGCCAAGAGGGGACTACCATACGGCAGTACTTC
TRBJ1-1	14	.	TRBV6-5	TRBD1	CASNSVGLGGQAFF	TGTGCCAGCAACTCAGTGGGGTTAGGGGGCCAAGCTTTCTTT
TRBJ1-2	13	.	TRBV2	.	CASSERGGMGYTF	TGTGCCAGCAGTGAAAGAGGGGGAATGGGCTACACCTTC
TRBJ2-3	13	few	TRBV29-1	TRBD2	CSALSGGADTQYF	TGCAGCGCCCTCAGCGGGGGGGCAGATACGCAGTATTTT
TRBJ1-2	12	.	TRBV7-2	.	CASSSGNYGYTF	TGTGCCAGCAGTTCGGGGAACTATGGCTACACCTTC
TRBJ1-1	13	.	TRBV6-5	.	CASSGDRPTEAFF	TGTGCCAGCAGTGGCGACAGACCCACTGAAGCTTTCTTT
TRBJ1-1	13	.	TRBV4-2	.	CASSQRLNTEAFF	TGTGCCAGCAGCCAAAGACTGAACACTGAAGCTTTCTTT
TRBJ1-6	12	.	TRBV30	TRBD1	CAAGGLISPLHF	TGTGCCGCAGGGGGTTTGATTTCACCCCTCCACTTT
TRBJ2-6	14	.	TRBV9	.	CASSVESGANVLTF	TGTGCCAGCAGCGTTGAGTCCGGGGCCAACGTCCTGACTTTC
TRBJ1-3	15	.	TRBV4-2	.	CASSQATDSGNTIYF	TGTGCCAGCAGCCAAGCGACTGACTCTGGAAACACCATATATTTT